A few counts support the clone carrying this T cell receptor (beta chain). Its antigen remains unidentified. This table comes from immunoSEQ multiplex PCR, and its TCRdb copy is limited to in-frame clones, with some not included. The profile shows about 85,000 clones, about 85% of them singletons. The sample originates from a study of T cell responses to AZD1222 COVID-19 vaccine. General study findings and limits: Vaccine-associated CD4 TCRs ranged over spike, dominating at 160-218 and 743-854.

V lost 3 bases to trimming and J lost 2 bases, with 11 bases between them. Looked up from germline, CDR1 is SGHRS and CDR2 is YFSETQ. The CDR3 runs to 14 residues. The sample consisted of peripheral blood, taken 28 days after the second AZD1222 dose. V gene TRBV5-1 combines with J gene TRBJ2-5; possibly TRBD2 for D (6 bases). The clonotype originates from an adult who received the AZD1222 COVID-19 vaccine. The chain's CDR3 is CASSSKRAQETQYF. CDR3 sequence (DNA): TGCGCCAGCAGCTCCAAGCGGGCTCAAGAGACCCAGTACTTC. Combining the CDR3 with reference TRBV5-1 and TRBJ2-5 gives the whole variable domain KAGVTQTPRYLIKTRGQQVTLSCSPISGHRSVSWYQQTPGQGLQFLFEYFSETQRNKGNFPGRFSGRQFSNSRSEMNVSTLELGDSALYLCASSSKRAQETQYFGPGTRLLVL.